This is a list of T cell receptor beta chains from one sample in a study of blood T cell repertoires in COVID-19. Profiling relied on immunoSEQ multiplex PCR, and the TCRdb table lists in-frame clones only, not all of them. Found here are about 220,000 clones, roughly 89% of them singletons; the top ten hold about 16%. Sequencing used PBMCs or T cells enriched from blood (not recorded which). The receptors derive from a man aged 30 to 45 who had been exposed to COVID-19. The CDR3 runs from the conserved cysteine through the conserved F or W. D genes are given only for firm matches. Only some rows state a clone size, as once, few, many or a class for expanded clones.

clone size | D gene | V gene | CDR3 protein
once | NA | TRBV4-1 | CASGQGSTGELFF
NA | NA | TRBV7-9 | CASAAGSTNEKLFF
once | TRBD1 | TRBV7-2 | CASSRLPPGQYNQPQHF
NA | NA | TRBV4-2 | CASSQGGGGNTIYF
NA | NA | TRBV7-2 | CASSVRDIYEQYF
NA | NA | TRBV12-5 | CASGPYRQTTGELFF
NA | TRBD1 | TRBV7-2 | CASSIGQGVSPYEQYF
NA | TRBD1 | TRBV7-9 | CASSGDTGGGLSNQPQHF
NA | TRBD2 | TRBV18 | CASSFTGGQETQYF
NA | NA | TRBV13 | CASSLADSPLHF
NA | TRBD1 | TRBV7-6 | CASSLVYGQGRNEQFF
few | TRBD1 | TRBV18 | CASSDGQAERNQPQHF
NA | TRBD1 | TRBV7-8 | CASSSRQGESPLHF
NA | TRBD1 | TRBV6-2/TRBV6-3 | CASSQLRDREGYSNQPQHF
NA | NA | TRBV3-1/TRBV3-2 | CASSRQGLGSPLHF
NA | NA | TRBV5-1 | CASSGRVQGTTEAFF
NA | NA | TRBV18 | CASLGVQVNTEAFF
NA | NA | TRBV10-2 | CASSGDTQYF
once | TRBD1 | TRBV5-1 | CASSLARGTGELFF
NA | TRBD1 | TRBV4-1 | CASSQRPRQGALDGYTF
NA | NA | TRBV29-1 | CSVDNPQGRAETQYF
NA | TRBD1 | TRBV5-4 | CASSPQTGETQYF
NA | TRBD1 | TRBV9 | CASSPAPDRASYEQYF
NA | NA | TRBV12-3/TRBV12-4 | CASTTEAYEQFF
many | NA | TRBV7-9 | CASSLGGDSTYEQYF
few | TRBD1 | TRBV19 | CASSPRTGSGNTIYF
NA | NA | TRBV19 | CASSIWVAARETQYF
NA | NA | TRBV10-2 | CASSDRREETQYF
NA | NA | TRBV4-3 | CASSQEAGLNHYEQYF
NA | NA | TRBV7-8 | CASSLGGEDYGYTF
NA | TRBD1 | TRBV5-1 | CASSPGGLYETQYF
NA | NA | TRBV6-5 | CASTGNGGLSDTQYF
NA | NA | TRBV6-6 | CASKRESSYNSPLHF
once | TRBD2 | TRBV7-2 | CASSFGGGAPGTDTQYF
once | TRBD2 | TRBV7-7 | CASSSRLAGGTDTQYF
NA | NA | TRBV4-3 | CASSQDRVYTEAFF
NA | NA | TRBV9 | CASSSFGTFNEQFF
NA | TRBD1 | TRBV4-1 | CASSQVAGGDPHGYTF
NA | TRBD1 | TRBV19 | CASSRDSQETQYF
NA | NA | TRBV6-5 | CASSYLPNTEAFF
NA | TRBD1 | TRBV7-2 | CASSLGFRGMPDYTF
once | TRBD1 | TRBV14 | CASSQESTGGQPTNTGELFF
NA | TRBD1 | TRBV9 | CASSSTTGDTQETQYF
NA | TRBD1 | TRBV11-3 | CASSLEPGTGNNEQFF
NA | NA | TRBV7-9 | CAIWGPSDTQYF
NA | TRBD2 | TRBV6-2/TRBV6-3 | CASSFLAGDTGELFF
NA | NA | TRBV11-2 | CASSAGDRRQNTEAFF
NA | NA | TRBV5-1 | CASSLTYLAYGYTF
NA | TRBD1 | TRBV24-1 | CATIQKSGRGREDEQFF
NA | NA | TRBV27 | CASSSREGGIYGYTF
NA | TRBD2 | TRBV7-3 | CASSFRASGTSTDTQYF
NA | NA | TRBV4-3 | CASSQEIEILSGNTIYF
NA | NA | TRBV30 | CAWRDSLNTEAFF
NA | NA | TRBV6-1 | CASSEIREYSNQPQHF
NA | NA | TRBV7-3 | CASSKSVDEQFF